This is a list of T cell receptor beta chains from one sample in a study of radiation and T cells in renal cell carcinoma. Assay used: immunoSEQ multiplex PCR; TCRdb lists only in-frame clones, some missing. The sample carries some 120,000 clones, roughly 80% recorded once. The material sequenced was blood, taken from a patient whose treatment included radiotherapy and nephrectomy. Receptors were obtained from a woman aged 55-69 years with renal cell carcinoma. Both conserved end residues are part of each CDR3. D genes are given only for firm matches.

>TRBJ1-3|TRBV6-6|TRBD1
CASSYRTGNSGNTIYF
>TRBJ2-3|TRBV19|-
CASSRLATDTQYF
>TRBJ1-5|TRBV7-2|-
CASSLGGQPQHF
>TRBJ1-2|TRBV5-1|-
CASSSPGRLNYGYTF
>TRBJ2-7|TRBV2|-
CASSEEQGYEQYF
>TRBJ1-1|TRBV5-5|TRBD1
CASSFQTGEAEAFF
>TRBJ2-1|TRBV19|TRBD2
CASSIELAGAYNEQFF
>TRBJ1-6|TRBV27|-
CASTQPGAYNSPLHF
>TRBJ2-7|TRBV19|TRBD2
CASSTQTSGEQYF
>TRBJ1-1|TRBV7-9|TRBD1
CASSTTTGTGGVDTEAFF
>TRBJ2-7|TRBV7-3|-
CASSLLMGISYEQYF
>TRBJ2-2|TRBV28|-
CASSLGGTANTGELFF
>TRBJ2-2|TRBV7-6|TRBD2
CASSLRTSENTGELFF
>TRBJ2-7|TRBV6-5|-
CASKGPQPSYEQYF
>TRBJ2-3|TRBV30|-
CAWSVRGTDTQYF
>TRBJ1-3|TRBV19|-
CASSNSGTLSGNTIYF
>TRBJ1-4|TRBV7-6|-
CASSATGKANEKLFF
>TRBJ2-7|TRBV7-2|TRBD2
CASSLTSALGQYF
>TRBJ1-3|TRBV7-6|-
CASSLTGGQSGNTIYF
>TRBJ1-2|TRBV5-1|-
CASSSFTQGTNYGYTF
>TRBJ1-1|TRBV6-5|-
CASSYGRKTEAFF
>TRBJ1-5|TRBV28|TRBD1
CASSTDRVSSQPQHF
>TRBJ1-3|TRBV6-4|TRBD1
CASSDGTGSGNTIYF
>TRBJ1-2|TRBV28|TRBD1
CASSFAYIGQGGGYTF
>TRBJ2-7|TRBV5-5|TRBD1
CASSIWTGQEQYF
>TRBJ1-6|TRBV6-6|TRBD1
CASSYLTGGKESPLHF
>TRBJ1-1|TRBV2|TRBD1
CASSVGTGGAEAFF
>TRBJ1-1|TRBV6-5|TRBD1
CASSSIPGQLNTEAFF
>TRBJ1-1|TRBV18|-
CASSLGDLNTEAFF
>TRBJ2-7|TRBV6-6|-
CASRPGGGYEQYF
>TRBJ1-1|TRBV5-1|TRBD1
CASSLGDRGEVNTEAFF
>TRBJ1-1|TRBV19|TRBD1
CASSIVGQRNEAFF
>TRBJ1-3|TRBV19|-
CASSIGQRTLGNTIYF
>TRBJ2-3|TRBV19|TRBD1
CASRGTGVDTQYF
>TRBJ2-2|TRBV6-6|TRBD1
CASSYGQGETGELFF
>TRBJ2-3|TRBV15|-
CATSADPQYLTQYF
>TRBJ1-1|TRBV19|-
CASSIVNKGSNTEAFF
>TRBJ1-2|TRBV6-5|-
CASSPDGYYGYTF
>TRBJ1-2|TRBV19|-
CASSIGPGRTNYGYTF